This entry concerns a single TCR beta chain. Its antigen is still unknown. Per-base qualities were not stored, and no clone one base away is much larger. The sample comes from a study of blood T cell repertoires in COVID-19 (dated by TCRdb to about 2020). At the level of the whole study: Samples from collaborators originated in the United States, Italy and Spain and spanned both the acute and convalescent phases of COVID-19. The prospective study material was composed of cDNA or gDNA derived from T cells, B-cell-depleted T cells, or PBMCs. Subjects who had been exposed to COVID-19, were actively infected with it, or had recovered from it provided the deeply sampled blood TCRbeta repertoires that made up the dataset. The repertoires were released in a freely available public database intended as a resource for research on the immune response to SARS-CoV-2. Samples came from the ongoing ImmuneRACE study (first 160 participants) plus 1,254 subjects from 6 global collaborators. The sample metadata nearly always contained a de-identified subject ID, COVID-19 status, age in years and sex. HLA class I and class II types, where available, came from metadata supplied by the sample provider rather than from assay-based typing. General findings and caveats noted by the study authors: The amount of clinical and demographic metadata varied by source and participant and was provided uncurated.

The immunoSEQ Assay, a bias-controlled multiplex PCR, was used to amplify TCRbeta CDR3 regions from genomic DNA. Per the source publication's procedure: Within the assay, amplification of reference gene primers was used to estimate how many nucleated cells each sample contained. To quantify the absolute abundance of each unique TCRbeta CDR3 rearrangement, sequence reads were collapsed and filtered. For each sample, productive Simpson clonality was calculated as the square root of Simpson's diversity index over productive rearrangements. Held by TCRdb, this immuneACCESS table contains in-frame sequences only and omits some clones. Under half of the omission traces to an unresolved V gene where checked; the cause of the rest is unknown. V and J calls and clone size are those listed in that table; D and trimming were worked out from the DNA. This sample comprises roughly 200,000 clones, 84% of them detected only once. The top ten clonotypes cover approximately 8% of the sample.

From a lookup of the germline V gene, CDR1 and CDR2 are KGHSH and LQKENI. There are 13 amino acids in the CDR3, from cysteine to phenylalanine inclusive. Only the CDR3 portion is preserved as DNA: 39 bases, with reading frame beginning at the first base. Germline trimming amounts to 4 bases on V and 7 bases on J, with 2 as the count of junction bases outside the gene matches. In Seattle, one collaborating source enrolled patients while the infection was active and tracked those patients longitudinally over the course of disease. Collaborating institutions collected whole blood in K2EDTA tubes following their own protocols. For TCRbeta analysis, collaborators shipped samples in one of three forms: frozen whole blood, isolated PBMCs, or DNA extracted from either of those sample types.

The receptor comes from a woman of 80 years or more with COVID-19, enrolled during active disease. The chain is encoded by TRBV18 joined to TRBJ1-5, and 9 junction bases match TRBD1. Material: peripheral blood. The bases read TGTGCCAGCTCACTGGACAGGGGCCAGCCCCAGCATTTT. It is translated as CASSLDRGQPQHF.